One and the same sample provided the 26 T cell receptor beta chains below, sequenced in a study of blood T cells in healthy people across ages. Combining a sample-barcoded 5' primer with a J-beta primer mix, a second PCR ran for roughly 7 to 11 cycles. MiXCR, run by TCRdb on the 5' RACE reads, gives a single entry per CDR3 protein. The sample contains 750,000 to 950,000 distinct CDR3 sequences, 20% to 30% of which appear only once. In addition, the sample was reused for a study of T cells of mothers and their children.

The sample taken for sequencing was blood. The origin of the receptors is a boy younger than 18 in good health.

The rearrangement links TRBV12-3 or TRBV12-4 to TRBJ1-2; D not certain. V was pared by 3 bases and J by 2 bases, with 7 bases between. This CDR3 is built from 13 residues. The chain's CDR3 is CASSLAENYGYTF. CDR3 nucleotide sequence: TGTGCCAGCAGTTTGGCAGAGAACTATGGCTACACCTTC.

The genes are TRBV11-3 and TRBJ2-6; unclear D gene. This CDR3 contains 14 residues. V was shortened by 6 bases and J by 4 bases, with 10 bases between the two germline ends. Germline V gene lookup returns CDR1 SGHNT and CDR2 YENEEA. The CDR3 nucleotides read TGTGCCAGCAGTCTCCTCTGGGGGGCCAACGTCCTGACTTTC. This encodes CASSLLWGANVLTF.

The CDR3: CASSAPGQFFEQFF. CDR3 coding DNA: TGTGCCAGCAGCGCTCCGGGACAGTTTTTTGAGCAGTTCTTC. The rearrangement links TRBV9 to TRBJ2-1; 7 bases map to TRBD1. Germline CDR1 is SGDLS and CDR2 is YYNGEE. CDR3 length: 14 amino acids. V lost 3 bases and J lost 9; bases outside the gene matches: 9.

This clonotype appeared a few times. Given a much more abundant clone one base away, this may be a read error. Here the CDR3 reads CATSGLESGTGPFF. CDR3 bases: TGTGCCACCAGCGGCTTAGAGTCCGGGACAGGTCCGTTCTTC. The chain combines TRBV15 with TRBJ2-5; 8 nucleotides align to TRBD1. Looked up from germline, CDR1 is LNHNV and CDR2 is YYDKDF (reference sequence). This CDR3 has 14 residues.

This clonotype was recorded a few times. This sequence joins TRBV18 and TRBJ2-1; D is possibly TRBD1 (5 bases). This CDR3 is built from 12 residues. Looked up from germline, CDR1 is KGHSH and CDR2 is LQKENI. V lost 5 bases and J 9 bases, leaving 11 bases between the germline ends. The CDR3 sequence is CASSTFQGEQFF. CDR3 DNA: TGTGCCAGCTCAACCTTTCAGGGTGAGCAGTTCTTC.

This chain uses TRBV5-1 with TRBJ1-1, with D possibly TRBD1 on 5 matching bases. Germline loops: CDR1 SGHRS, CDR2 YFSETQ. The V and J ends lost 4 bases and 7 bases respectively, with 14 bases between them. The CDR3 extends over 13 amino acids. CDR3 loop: CASSDGTVNEAFF. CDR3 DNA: TGCGCCAGCAGCGACGGGACGGTAAATGAAGCTTTCTTT.

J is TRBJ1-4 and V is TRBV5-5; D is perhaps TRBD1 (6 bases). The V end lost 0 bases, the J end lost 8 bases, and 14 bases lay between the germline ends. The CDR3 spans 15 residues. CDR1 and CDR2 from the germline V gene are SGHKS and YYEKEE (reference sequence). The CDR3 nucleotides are TGTGCCAGCAGCTTGGGGACAGCGCTTAAAGAAAAACTGTTTTTT. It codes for CASSLGTALKEKLFF.

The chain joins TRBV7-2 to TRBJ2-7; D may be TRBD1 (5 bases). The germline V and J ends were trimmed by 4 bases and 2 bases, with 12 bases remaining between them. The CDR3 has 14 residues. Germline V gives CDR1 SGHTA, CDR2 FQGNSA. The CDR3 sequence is CASSSQVDTYEQYF. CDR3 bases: TGTGCCAGCAGCTCACAGGTTGACACCTACGAGCAGTACTTC.

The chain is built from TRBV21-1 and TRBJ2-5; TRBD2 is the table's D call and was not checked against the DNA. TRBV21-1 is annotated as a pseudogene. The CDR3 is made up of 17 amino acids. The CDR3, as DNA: TGTGCCAGCACCGCTACCCTAGGGCAGGGGAACCAAGAGACCCAGTACTTC. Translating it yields CASTATLGQGNQETQYF.

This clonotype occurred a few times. The CDR3 DNA sequence: TGTGCCATCGGGGACAGGGGAAGGGGAGAGACCCAGTACTTC. Translating gives CAIGDRGRGETQYF. This chain connects TRBV10-3 to TRBJ2-5; 10 bases agree with TRBD1. Germline lookup yields CDR1 ENHRY and CDR2 SYGVKD. This CDR3 has 14 amino acids. The ends lost 8 bases at V and 4 bases at J; junction bases unmatched: 7.

CDR3 DNA sequence: TGTGCCAGCAGTGAACAGCTAGCCTCCTACGAGCAGTACTTC. The encoded protein is CASSEQLASYEQYF. This chain connects TRBV2 to TRBJ2-5; maybe TRBD2 (5 bases). The J call may not be correct, given that the DNA end is closer to TRBJ2-7. From germline, CDR1 is SNHLY and CDR2 FYNNEI. This CDR3 is 14 amino acids long.

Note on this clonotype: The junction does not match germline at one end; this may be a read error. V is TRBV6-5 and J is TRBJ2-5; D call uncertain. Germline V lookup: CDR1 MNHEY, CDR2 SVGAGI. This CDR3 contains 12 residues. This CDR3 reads CASRRSQETQYF. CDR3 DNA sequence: TGCGCCAGCCGCCGTTCCCAAGAGACCCAGTACTTC.

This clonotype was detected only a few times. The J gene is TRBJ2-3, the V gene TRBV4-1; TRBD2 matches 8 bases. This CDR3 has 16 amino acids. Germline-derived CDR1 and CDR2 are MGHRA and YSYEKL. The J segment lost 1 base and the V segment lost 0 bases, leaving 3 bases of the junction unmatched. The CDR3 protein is CASSQEKAGGTDTQYF. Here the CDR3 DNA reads TGCGCCAGCAGCCAAGAGAAAGCGGGGGGCACAGATACGCAGTATTTT.

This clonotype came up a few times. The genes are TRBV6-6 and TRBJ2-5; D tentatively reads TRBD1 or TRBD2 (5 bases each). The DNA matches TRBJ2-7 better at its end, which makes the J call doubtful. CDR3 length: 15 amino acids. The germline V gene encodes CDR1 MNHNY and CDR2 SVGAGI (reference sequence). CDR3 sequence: CASSYTLEGSYEQYF. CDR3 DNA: TGTGCCAGCAGTTACACACTCGAGGGGTCCTACGAGCAGTACTTC.

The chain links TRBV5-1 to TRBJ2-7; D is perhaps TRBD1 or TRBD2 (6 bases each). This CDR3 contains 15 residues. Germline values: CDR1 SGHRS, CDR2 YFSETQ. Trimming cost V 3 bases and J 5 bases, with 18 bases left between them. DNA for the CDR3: TGCGCCAGCAGCTCGACGGGGGCTCCTATCAACGAGCAGTACTTC. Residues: CASSSTGAPINEQYF.

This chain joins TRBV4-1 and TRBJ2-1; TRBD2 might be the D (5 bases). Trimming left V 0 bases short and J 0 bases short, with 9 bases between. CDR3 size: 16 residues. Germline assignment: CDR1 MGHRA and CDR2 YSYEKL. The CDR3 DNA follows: TGCGCCAGCAGCCAAGAGGCGGACTTCTCCTACAATGAGCAGTTCTTC. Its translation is CASSQEADFSYNEQFF.

CDR3 in DNA: TGCGCCAGCAGCTCGACCCTTAGCTCCTACGAGCAGTACTTC. It codes for CASSSTLSSYEQYF. This rearrangement joins TRBV10-2 to TRBJ2-7; D ambiguous. This CDR3 region has 14 residues. CDR1 is WSHSY and CDR2 is SAAADI in the germline V gene. V gave up 6 bases and J gave up 0 bases, with 12 bases separating them.

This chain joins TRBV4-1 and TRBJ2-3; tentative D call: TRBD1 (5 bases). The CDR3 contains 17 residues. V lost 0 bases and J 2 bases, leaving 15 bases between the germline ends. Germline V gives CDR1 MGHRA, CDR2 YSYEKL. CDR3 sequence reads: CASSQDAAGPLTDTQYF. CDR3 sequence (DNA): TGCGCCAGCAGCCAAGATGCGGCAGGGCCCCTCACAGATACGCAGTATTTT.

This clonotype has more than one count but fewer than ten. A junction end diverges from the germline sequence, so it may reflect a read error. Here the CDR3 DNA reads TGTGCCAGCAGTCTAGCACAGGGTCTCCAGTACTTC. It encodes CASSLAQGLQYF. V is TRBV12-3 or TRBV12-4 and J is TRBJ2-4, with D maybe TRBD1 (6 bases). The length of the CDR3 is 12 residues.

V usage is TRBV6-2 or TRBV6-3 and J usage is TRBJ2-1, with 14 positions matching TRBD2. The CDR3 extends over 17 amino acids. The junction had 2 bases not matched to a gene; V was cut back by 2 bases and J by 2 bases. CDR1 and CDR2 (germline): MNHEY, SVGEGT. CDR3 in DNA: TGTGCCAGCAGTTACGGACTAGCGGGAGGCCCCTACAATGAGCAGTTCTTC. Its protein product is CASSYGLAGGPYNEQFF.

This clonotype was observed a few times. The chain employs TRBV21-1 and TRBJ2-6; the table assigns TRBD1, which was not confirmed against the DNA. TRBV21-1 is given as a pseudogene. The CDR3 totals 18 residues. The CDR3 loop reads CASSKAQGGPPGANVLTF. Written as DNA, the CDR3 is TGTGCCAGCAGCAAAGCGCAAGGGGGACCTCCTGGGGCCAACGTCCTGACTTTC.

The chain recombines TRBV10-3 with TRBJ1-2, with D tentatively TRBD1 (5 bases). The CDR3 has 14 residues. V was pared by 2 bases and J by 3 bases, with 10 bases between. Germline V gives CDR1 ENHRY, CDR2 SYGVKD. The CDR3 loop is CAISETGAYYGYTF. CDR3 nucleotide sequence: TGTGCCATCAGTGAGACAGGTGCATACTATGGCTACACCTTC.

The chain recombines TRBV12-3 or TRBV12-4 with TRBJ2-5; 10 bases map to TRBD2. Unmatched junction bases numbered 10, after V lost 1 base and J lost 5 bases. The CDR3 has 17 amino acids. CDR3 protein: CASSLGLAGASGETQYF. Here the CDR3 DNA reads TGTGCCAGCAGTTTAGGGCTAGCGGGGGCCTCGGGGGAGACCCAGTACTTC.

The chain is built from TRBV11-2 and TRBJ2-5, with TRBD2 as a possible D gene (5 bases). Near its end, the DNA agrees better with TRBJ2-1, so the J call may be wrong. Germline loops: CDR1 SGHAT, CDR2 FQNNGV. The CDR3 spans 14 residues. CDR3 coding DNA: TGTGCCAGCAGCTCTTTACGGGGCTACAATGAGCAGTTCTTC. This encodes CASSSLRGYNEQFF.

The CDR3 spells CASSYPTSGGYEQFF. The CDR3 DNA is TGTGCCAGCAGTTACCCGACTAGCGGGGGATATGAGCAGTTCTTC. This chain links TRBV6-2 or TRBV6-3 with TRBJ2-1; TRBD2 matches 12 bases. CDR3 size: 15 residues. The ends lost 2 bases at V and 8 bases at J; junction bases unmatched: 4. In germline, CDR1 is MNHEY, CDR2 SVGEGT.

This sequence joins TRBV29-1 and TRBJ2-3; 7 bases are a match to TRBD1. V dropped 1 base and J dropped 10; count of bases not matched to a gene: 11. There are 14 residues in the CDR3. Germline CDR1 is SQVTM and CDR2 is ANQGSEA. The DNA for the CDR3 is TGCAGCGTTGAAGTGAGGAGTTGGCAGGGGGCGCAGTATTTT. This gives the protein CSVEVRSWQGAQYF.